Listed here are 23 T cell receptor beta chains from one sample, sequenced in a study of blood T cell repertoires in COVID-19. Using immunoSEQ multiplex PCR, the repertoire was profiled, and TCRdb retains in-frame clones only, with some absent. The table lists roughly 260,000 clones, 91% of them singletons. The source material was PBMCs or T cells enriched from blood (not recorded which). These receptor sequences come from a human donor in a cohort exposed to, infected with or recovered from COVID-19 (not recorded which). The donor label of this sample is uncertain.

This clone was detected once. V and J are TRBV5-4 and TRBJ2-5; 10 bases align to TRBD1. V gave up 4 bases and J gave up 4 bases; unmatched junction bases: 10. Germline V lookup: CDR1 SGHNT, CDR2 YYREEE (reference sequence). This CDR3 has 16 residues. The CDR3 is CASSPGGTGARETQYF. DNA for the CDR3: TGTGCCAGCAGCCCGGGGGGGACAGGGGCGAGAGAGACCCAGTACTTC.

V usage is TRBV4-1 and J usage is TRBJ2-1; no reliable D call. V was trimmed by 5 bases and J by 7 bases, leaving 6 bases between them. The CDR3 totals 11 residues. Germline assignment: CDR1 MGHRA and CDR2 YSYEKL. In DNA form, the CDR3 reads TGCGCCAGCAGCGCTATTAATGAGCAGTTCTTC. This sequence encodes CASSAINEQFF.

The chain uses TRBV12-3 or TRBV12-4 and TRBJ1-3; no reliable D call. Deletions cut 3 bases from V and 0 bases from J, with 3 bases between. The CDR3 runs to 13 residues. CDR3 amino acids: CASSLSSGNTIYF. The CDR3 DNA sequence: TGTGCCAGCAGTTTGAGCTCTGGAAACACCATATATTTT.

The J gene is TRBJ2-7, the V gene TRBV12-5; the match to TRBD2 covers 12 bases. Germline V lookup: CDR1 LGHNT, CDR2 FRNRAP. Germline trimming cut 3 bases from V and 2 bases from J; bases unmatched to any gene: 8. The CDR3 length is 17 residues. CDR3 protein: CASGFPGSSGGAYEQYF. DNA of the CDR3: TGTGCTAGTGGTTTCCCGGGTTCTAGCGGGGGGGCCTACGAGCAGTACTTC.

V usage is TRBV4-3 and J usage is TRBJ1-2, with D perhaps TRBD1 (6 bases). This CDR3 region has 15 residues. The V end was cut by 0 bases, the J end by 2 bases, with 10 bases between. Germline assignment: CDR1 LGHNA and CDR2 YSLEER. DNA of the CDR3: TGCGCCAGCAGCCAAGATCCCGGGACAAACTATGGCTACACCTTC. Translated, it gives CASSQDPGTNYGYTF.

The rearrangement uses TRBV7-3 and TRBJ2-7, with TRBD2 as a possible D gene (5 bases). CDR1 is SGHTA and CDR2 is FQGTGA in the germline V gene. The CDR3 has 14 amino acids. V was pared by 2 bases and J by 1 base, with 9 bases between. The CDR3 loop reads CASSLGRLSYEQYF. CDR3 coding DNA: TGTGCCAGCAGCTTAGGGAGATTATCCTACGAGCAGTACTTC.

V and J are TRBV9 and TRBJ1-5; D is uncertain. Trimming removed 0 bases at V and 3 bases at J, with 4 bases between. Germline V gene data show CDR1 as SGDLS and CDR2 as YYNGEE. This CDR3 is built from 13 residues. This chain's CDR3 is CASSVGANQPQHF. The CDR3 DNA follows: TGTGCCAGCAGCGTAGGAGCCAATCAGCCCCAGCATTTT. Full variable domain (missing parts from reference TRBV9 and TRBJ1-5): DSGVTQTPKHLITATGQRVTLRCSPRSGDLSVYWYQQSLDQGLQFLIQYYNGEERAKGNILERFSAQQFPDLHSELNLSSLELGDSALYFCASSVGANQPQHFGDGTRLSIL.

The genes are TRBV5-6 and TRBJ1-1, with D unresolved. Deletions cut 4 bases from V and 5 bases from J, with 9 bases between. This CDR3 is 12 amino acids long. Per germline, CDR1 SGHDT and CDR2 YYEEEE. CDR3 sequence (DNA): TGTGCCAGCAGCCCCCAACAGACTGAAGCTTTCTTT. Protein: CASSPQQTEAFF.

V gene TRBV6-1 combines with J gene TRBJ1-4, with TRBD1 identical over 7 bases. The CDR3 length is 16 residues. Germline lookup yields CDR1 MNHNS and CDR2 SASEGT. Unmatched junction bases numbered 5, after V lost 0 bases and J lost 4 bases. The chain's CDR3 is CASSEAGGAGNEKLFF. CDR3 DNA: TGTGCCAGCAGTGAAGCAGGGGGCGCGGGTAATGAAAAACTGTTTTTT.

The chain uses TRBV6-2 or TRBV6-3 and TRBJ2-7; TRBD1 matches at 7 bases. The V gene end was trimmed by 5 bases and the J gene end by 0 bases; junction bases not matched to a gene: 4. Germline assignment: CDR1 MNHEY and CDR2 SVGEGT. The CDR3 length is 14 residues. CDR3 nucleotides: TGTGCCAGCAGTCGATACAGGGGCTCCTACGAGCAGTACTTC. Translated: CASSRYRGSYEQYF.

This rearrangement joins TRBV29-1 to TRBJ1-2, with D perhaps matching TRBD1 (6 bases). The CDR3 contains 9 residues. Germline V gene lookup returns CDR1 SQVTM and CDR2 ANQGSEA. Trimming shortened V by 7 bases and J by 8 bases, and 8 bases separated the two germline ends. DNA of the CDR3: TGCAGCGATGGGACAGGCTACACCTTC. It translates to CSDGTGYTF. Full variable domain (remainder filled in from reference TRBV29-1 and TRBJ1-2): SAVISQKPSRDICQRGTSLTIQCQVDSQVTMMFWYRQQPGQSLTLIATANQGSEATYESGFVIDKFPISRPNLTFSTLTVSNMSPEDSSIYLCSDGTGYTFGSGTRLTVV.

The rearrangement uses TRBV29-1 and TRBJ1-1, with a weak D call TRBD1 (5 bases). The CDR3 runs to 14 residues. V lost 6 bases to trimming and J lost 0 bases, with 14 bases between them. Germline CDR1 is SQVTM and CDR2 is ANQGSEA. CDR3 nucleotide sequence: TGCAGCGTGGCCCCTCAGGGCGTGAACACTGAAGCTTTCTTT. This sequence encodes CSVAPQGVNTEAFF.

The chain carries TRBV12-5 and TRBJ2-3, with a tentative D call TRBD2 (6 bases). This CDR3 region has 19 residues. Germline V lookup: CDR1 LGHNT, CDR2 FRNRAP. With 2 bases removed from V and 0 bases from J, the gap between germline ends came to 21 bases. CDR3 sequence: CASGLIGRGLVPSTDTQYF. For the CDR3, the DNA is TGTGCTAGTGGTTTGATCGGCCGGGGACTTGTCCCTAGCACAGATACGCAGTATTTT.

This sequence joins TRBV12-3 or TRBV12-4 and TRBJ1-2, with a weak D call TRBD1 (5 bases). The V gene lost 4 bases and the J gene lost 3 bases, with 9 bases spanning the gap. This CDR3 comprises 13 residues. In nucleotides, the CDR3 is TGTGCCAGCAGTTCGTGGGGGGACTATGGCTACACCTTC. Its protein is CASSSWGDYGYTF.

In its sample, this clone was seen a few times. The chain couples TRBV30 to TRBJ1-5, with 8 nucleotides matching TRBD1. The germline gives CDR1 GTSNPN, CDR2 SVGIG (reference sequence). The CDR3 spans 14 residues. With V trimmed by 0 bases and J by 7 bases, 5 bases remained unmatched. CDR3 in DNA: TGTGCCTGGAGTGTACTACAGGGGGTGCAGCCCCAGCATTTT. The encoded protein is CAWSVLQGVQPQHF.

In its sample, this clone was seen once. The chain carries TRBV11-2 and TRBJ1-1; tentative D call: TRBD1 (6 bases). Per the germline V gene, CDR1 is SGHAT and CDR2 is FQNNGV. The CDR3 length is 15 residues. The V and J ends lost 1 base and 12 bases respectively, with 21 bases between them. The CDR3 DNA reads TGTGCCAGCAGCTTAGCGTCACAGGGTTGGAGCGAAACTTTCTTT. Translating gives CASSLASQGWSETFF.

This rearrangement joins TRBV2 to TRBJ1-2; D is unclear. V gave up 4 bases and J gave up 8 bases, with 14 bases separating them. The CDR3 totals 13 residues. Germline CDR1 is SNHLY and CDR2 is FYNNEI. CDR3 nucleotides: TGTGCCAGCAGTGCAGCTCGGGAGGGCGGCTACACCTTC. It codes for CASSAAREGGYTF.

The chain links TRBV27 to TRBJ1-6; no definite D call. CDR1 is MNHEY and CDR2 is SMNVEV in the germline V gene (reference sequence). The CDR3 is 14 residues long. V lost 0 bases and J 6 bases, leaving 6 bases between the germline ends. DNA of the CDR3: TGTGCCAGCAGTTTATCTCGCGGTAATTCACCCCTCCACTTT. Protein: CASSLSRGNSPLHF.

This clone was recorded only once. The CDR3 spells CASSFGQGGNQPQHF. The CDR3 bases are TGTGCCAGCAGCTTCGGTCAAGGGGGCAATCAGCCCCAGCATTTT. V usage is TRBV7-9 and J usage is TRBJ1-5; D perhaps matches TRBD1 (5 bases). This CDR3 is built from 15 residues. CDR1 and CDR2 (germline): SEHNR, FQNEAQ (reference sequence). V gave up 3 bases and J gave up 2 bases, with 11 bases separating them.

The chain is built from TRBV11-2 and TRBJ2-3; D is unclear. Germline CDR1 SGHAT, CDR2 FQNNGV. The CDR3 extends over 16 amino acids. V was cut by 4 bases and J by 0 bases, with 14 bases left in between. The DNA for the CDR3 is TGTGCCAGCAGCTCAGGTTTTCTCTCTAGCACAGATACGCAGTATTTT. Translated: CASSSGFLSSTDTQYF.

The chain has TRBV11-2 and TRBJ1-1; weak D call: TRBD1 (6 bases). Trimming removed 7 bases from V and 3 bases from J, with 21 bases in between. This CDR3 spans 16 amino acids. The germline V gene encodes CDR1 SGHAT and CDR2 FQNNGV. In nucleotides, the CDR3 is TGTGCCAGCACCCCGGGAGGGGGGTTGTGGGACACTGAAGCTTTCTTT. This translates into CASTPGGGLWDTEAFF.

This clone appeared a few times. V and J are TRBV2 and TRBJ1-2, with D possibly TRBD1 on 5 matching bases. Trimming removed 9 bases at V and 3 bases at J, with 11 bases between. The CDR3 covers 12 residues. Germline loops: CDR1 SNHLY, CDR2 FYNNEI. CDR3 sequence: CASGGEDYGYTF. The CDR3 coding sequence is TGTGCCAGTGGGGGGGAAGACTATGGCTACACCTTC.

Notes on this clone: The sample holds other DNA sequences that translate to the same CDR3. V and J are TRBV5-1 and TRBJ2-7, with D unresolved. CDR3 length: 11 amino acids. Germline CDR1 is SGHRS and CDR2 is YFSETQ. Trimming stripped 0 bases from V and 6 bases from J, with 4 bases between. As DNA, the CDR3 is TGCGCCAGCAGCTTGGCGGGCGAGCAGTACTTC. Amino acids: CASSLAGEQYF.